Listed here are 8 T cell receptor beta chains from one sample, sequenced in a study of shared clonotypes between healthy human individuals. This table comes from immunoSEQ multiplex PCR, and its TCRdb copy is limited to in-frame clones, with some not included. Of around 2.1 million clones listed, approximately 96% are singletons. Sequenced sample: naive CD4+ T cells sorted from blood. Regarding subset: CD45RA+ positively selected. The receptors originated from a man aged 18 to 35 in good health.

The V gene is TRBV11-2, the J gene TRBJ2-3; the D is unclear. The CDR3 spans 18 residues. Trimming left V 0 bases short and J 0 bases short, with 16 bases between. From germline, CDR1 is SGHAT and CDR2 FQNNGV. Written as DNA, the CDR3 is TGTGCCAGCAGCTTAGAATCCGTTAGTAGTTCTAGCACAGATACGCAGTATTTT. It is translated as CASSLESVSSSSTDTQYF.

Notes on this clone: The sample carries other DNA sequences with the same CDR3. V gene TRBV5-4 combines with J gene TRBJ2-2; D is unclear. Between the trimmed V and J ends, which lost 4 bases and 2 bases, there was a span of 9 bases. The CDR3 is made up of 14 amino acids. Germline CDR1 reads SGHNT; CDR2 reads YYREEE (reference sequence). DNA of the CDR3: TGTGCCAGCAGCCCGTGGGCCAACACCGGGGAGCTGTTTTTT. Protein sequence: CASSPWANTGELFF.

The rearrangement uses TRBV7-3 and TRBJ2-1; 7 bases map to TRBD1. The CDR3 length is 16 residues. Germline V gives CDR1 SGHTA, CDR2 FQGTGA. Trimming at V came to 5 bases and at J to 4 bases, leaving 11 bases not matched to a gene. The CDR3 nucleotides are TGTGCCAGCAGCAAGACGACAGGGAAAAATTACAATGAGCAGTTCTTC. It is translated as CASSKTTGKNYNEQFF.

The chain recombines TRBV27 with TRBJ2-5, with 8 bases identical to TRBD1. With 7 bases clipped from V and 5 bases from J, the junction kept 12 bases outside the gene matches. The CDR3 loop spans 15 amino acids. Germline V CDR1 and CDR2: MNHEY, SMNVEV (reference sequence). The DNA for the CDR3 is TGTGCCAGCACCAATACGGACAGGGCGGAGGAGACCCAGTACTTC. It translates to CASTNTDRAEETQYF.

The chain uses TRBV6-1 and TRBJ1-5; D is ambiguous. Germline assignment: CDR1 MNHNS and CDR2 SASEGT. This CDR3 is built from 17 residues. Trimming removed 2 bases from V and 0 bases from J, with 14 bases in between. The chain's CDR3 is CASSEQAGLYSNQPQHF. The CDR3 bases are TGTGCCAGCAGTGAACAAGCAGGCCTCTATAGCAATCAGCCCCAGCATTTT.

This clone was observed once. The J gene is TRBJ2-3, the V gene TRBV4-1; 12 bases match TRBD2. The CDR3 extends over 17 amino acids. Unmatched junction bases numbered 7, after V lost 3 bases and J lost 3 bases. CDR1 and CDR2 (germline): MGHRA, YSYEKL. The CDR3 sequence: CASSQDQTSGGTDTQYF. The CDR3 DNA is TGCGCCAGCAGCCAGGACCAGACTAGCGGGGGAACAGATACGCAGTATTTT.

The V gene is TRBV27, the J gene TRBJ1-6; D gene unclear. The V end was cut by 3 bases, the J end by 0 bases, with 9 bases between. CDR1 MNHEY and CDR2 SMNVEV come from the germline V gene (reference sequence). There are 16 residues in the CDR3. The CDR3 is CASSFWTASYNSPLHF. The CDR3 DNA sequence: TGTGCCAGCAGTTTTTGGACCGCCTCCTATAATTCACCCCTCCACTTT.

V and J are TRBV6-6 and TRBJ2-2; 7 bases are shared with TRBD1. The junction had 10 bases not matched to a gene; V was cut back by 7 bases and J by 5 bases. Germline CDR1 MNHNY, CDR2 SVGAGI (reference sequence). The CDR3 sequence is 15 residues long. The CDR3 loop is CASILEGGGTGELFF. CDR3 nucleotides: TGTGCCAGCATCCTGGAAGGGGGCGGGACCGGGGAGCTGTTTTTT.